These 22 T cell receptor beta chains were all obtained from the same sample, sequenced in a study of blood T cells in healthy people across ages. Next came a second PCR, run for about 7 to 12 cycles, which used a sample-barcoded 5' primer along with a J-beta primer mix. TCRdb re-called the 5' RACE reads with MiXCR, one entry per CDR3 protein. The sample shows approximately 800,000 distinct CDR3 sequences, less than 70% of them seen only once. The specimen sequenced was blood. The receptors originated from an elderly man in good health.

Only a few counts were recorded for this clonotype. This sequence joins TRBV9 and TRBJ1-1, with 8 nucleotides matching TRBD1. This CDR3 contains 14 residues. The ends lost 2 bases at V and 4 bases at J; junction bases unmatched: 4. From germline, CDR1 is SGDLS and CDR2 YYNGEE. The CDR3 DNA reads TGTGCCAGCAGCGTCCAGGGGGCGGGCACTGAAGCTTTCTTT. Protein: CASSVQGAGTEAFF. The variable domain in full, completed from reference TRBV9 and TRBJ1-1, reads DSGVTQTPKHLITATGQRVTLRCSPRSGDLSVYWYQQSLDQGLQFLIQYYNGEERAKGNILERFSAQQFPDLHSELNLSSLELGDSALYFCASSVQGAGTEAFFGQGTRLTVV.

Details on this clonotype: Germline and junction disagree at one end, which may indicate a read error. The J gene is TRBJ1-4, the V gene TRBV9; 8 bases align to TRBD1. Germline loops: CDR1 SGDLS, CDR2 YYNGEE. This CDR3 has 16 amino acids. CDR3: CASSADRGGGNEELFF. Here the CDR3 DNA reads TGTGCCAGCAGCGCCGACAGGGGCGGTGGTAATGAAGAACTGTTTTTT. Combining the CDR3 with reference TRBV9 and TRBJ1-4 gives the whole variable domain DSGVTQTPKHLITATGQRVTLRCSPRSGDLSVYWYQQSLDQGLQFLIQYYNGEERAKGNILERFSAQQFPDLHSELNLSSLELGDSALYFCASSADRGGGNEELFFGSGTQLSVL.

The gene calls are TRBV6-1 and TRBJ1-2, with a possible D match to TRBD1 (5 bases). Per the germline V gene, CDR1 is MNHNS and CDR2 is SASEGT. This CDR3 contains 14 residues. Trimming left V 3 bases short and J 6 bases short, with 14 bases between. This chain's CDR3 is CASSEGTLGDGYTF. CDR3 in DNA: TGTGCCAGCAGTGAGGGGACTCTTGGGGATGGCTACACCTTC.

There are a few counts of this clonotype. The chain links TRBV2 to TRBJ2-1; TRBD2 matches 11 bases. The CDR3 contains 16 residues. Germline CDR1 reads SNHLY; CDR2 reads FYNNEI. V shed 4 bases and J 7 bases; nucleotides not matched to a gene: 9. CDR3 coding DNA: TGTGCCAGCAGTGCCCGGGGACTAGCGGCCATGAATGAGCAGTTCTTC. This gives the protein CASSARGLAAMNEQFF.

This clonotype was recorded many times. V and J are TRBV7-9 and TRBJ2-5; D not certain. Trimming took 5 bases from V and 7 from J, leaving 14 bases between them. Germline loops: CDR1 SEHNR, CDR2 FQNEAQ (reference sequence). The CDR3 contains 13 residues. In DNA form, the CDR3 reads TGTGCCAGCAGCGTATCGATAGGTGGGACCCAGTACTTC. Translated: CASSVSIGGTQYF.

This rearrangement joins TRBV11-2 to TRBJ2-4, with 7 nucleotides matching TRBD1. J lost 1 base, V lost 5 bases, and 8 bases had no gene match. This CDR3 comprises 16 residues. Germline V lookup: CDR1 SGHAT, CDR2 FQNNGV. This chain's CDR3 is CASSPLQGQAKNIQYF. CDR3 coding DNA: TGTGCCAGCAGCCCGTTACAGGGGCAGGCCAAAAACATTCAGTACTTC.

This clonotype was recorded a few times. The chain combines TRBV20-1 with TRBJ2-7; the D gene could be TRBD1 or TRBD2 (5 bases each). This CDR3 has 14 residues. V was trimmed by 0 bases and J by 6 bases, leaving 15 bases between them. The germline V gene encodes CDR1 DFQATT and CDR2 SNEGSKA (reference sequence). CDR3 in amino acids: CSARDAGWRSEQYF. The DNA for the CDR3 is TGCAGTGCTAGAGATGCAGGGTGGAGGAGCGAGCAGTACTTC.

The J gene is TRBJ2-7, the V gene TRBV7-3; a weak D match, TRBD1 (6 bases). V gave up 5 bases and J gave up 7 bases, with 21 bases separating them. This CDR3 comprises 15 residues. Germline CDR1 is SGHTA and CDR2 is FQGTGA. CDR3 DNA: TGTGCCAGCAGCCTGGGGGCTTCGGAGAACAATGAGCAGTACTTC. Protein sequence: CASSLGASENNEQYF.

In its sample, this clonotype was seen a few times. The rearrangement joins TRBV27 to TRBJ2-4; D could derive from TRBD1 or TRBD2 (5 bases each). The J call may be mistaken, given a closer DNA end match to TRBJ2-5. The CDR3 loop spans 13 amino acids. Germline lookup yields CDR1 MNHEY and CDR2 SMNVEV (reference sequence). CDR3 sequence reads: CASSLTWGETQYF. The DNA for the CDR3 is TGTGCCAGCAGTTTAACGTGGGGGGAGACCCAGTACTTC.

The rearrangement joins TRBV6-5 to TRBJ1-3, with TRBD1 as a possible D gene (5 bases). The germline V and J ends were trimmed by 5 bases and 4 bases, with 6 bases remaining between them. Per the germline V gene, CDR1 is MNHEY and CDR2 is SVGAGI. This CDR3 is 12 amino acids long. In DNA form, the CDR3 reads TGTGCCAGCAGTCCAGGGGGAAACACCATATATTTT. It codes for CASSPGGNTIYF.

This chain connects TRBV5-1 to TRBJ2-5; 10 bases agree with TRBD1. The J call is uncertain, as TRBJ2-7 better fits the DNA end. CDR3 length equals 15 residues. Germline V gives CDR1 SGHRS, CDR2 YFSETQ. The CDR3 region has the DNA TGCGCCAGCAGCGGGGACAGGGGAAGGTCCTACGAGCAGTACTTC. Translation gives CASSGDRGRSYEQYF.

The chain links TRBV3-1 to TRBJ2-1; D remains ambiguous. Germline V gene data show CDR1 as LGHDT and CDR2 as YNNKEL (reference sequence). The CDR3 has 13 amino acids. The V gene lost 1 base and the J gene lost 10 bases, with 11 bases spanning the gap. The CDR3 region is CASSQGLFKEQFF. CDR3 coding DNA: TGTGCCAGCAGCCAAGGTCTGTTTAAGGAGCAGTTCTTC.

V gene TRBV12-3 or TRBV12-4 combines with J gene TRBJ1-1; TRBD1 matches 11 bases. Unmatched junction bases numbered 10, after V lost 3 bases and J lost 4 bases. CDR3 length equals 17 residues. CDR3 protein: CASSFGQGAVMSTEAFF. CDR3 sequence (DNA): TGTGCCAGCAGTTTTGGACAGGGGGCCGTCATGAGCACTGAAGCTTTCTTT.

This clonotype was observed a few times. The V call is TRBV24-1, the J call TRBJ2-1, with TRBD2 identical over 7 bases. Unmatched junction bases numbered 10, after V lost 4 bases and J lost 5 bases. Germline CDR1 is KGHDR and CDR2 is SFDVKD. The CDR3 loop spans 16 amino acids. This CDR3 reads CATSDPTPGGNNEQFF. CDR3 nucleotides: TGTGCCACCAGTGACCCTACTCCGGGAGGTAACAATGAGCAGTTCTTC.

The chain has TRBV20-1 and TRBJ1-2; no definite D call. CDR3 size: 9 residues. In germline, CDR1 is DFQATT, CDR2 SNEGSKA (reference sequence). V was shortened by 7 bases and J by 9 bases, with 9 bases between the two germline ends. DNA of the CDR3: TGCAGTGTTGAACGTAGCTACACCTTC. Protein: CSVERSYTF.

CDR3: CATSDWSWGAPQETQYF. For the CDR3, the DNA is TGTGCCACCAGTGATTGGTCGTGGGGGGCTCCTCAAGAGACCCAGTACTTC. The chain recombines TRBV24-1 with TRBJ2-5; D may correspond to TRBD1 or TRBD2 (6 bases each). CDR3 length: 17 amino acids. The V gene lost 2 bases and the J gene lost 2 bases, with 17 bases spanning the gap. The germline V gene has CDR1 KGHDR and CDR2 SFDVKD.

In DNA, the CDR3 is TGTGCCAGCACCCCGGGGCGCAGGGGGGGTGAGCAGTTCTTC. Protein sequence: CASTPGRRGGEQFF. The gene calls are TRBV12-3 or TRBV12-4 and TRBJ2-1, with D possibly being TRBD1 or TRBD2 (7 bases each). The ends were cut back, 7 bases at V and 9 bases at J, with 19 bases in the middle. The CDR3 contains 14 residues.

The chain joins TRBV2 to TRBJ1-1; D is unclear. Germline loops: CDR1 SNHLY, CDR2 FYNNEI. This CDR3 is 13 amino acids long. V was clipped by 6 bases and J by 1 base, with 9 bases between them. CDR3 sequence (DNA): TGTGCCAGCAGCGCCGACAAGAACACTGAAGCTTTCTTT. The encoded protein is CASSADKNTEAFF.

This clonotype occurred a few times. V gene TRBV2 combines with J gene TRBJ1-1; D may be TRBD1 (6 bases). Germline values: CDR1 SNHLY, CDR2 FYNNEI. Trimming pared 6 bases from V and 0 bases from J, leaving 17 bases between. CDR3 length: 16 amino acids. The CDR3 DNA reads TGTGCCAGCAGCGGACTAACGGACAGAATGAACACTGAAGCTTTCTTT. Translation gives CASSGLTDRMNTEAFF.

This clonotype was seen more than once but under ten times. The rearrangement uses TRBV20-1 and TRBJ2-1, with D maybe TRBD2 (6 bases). CDR3 length: 15 amino acids. Deletions cut 2 bases from V and 4 bases from J, with 15 bases between. CDR1 is DFQATT and CDR2 is SNEGSKA in the germline V gene (reference sequence). The CDR3 protein is CSARRLASLYNEQFF. The CDR3, as DNA: TGCAGTGCTAGACGTCTAGCGAGCCTTTACAATGAGCAGTTCTTC.

This chain connects TRBV5-5 to TRBJ2-1, with 9 bases that match TRBD1. Near its end, the DNA agrees better with TRBJ2-7, so the J call may be wrong. CDR1 is SGHKS, CDR2 YYEKEE, per germline (reference sequence). This CDR3 has 17 amino acids. The CDR3 here is CASSRNLQGAGYNEQYF. The CDR3 DNA reads as TGTGCCAGCAGCCGAAACCTACAGGGGGCCGGATACAATGAGCAGTACTTC.

CDR3: CASSATRTRGYNEQYF. The CDR3 DNA reads as TGTGCCAGCAGCGCCACCCGTACCCGCGGATACAATGAGCAGTACTTC. The rearrangement joins TRBV7-8 to TRBJ2-7; D gene unclear. The V and J ends lost 5 bases and 7 bases respectively, with 24 bases between them. Germline-derived CDR1 and CDR2 are SGHVS and FQNEAQ. CDR3 size: 16 residues.